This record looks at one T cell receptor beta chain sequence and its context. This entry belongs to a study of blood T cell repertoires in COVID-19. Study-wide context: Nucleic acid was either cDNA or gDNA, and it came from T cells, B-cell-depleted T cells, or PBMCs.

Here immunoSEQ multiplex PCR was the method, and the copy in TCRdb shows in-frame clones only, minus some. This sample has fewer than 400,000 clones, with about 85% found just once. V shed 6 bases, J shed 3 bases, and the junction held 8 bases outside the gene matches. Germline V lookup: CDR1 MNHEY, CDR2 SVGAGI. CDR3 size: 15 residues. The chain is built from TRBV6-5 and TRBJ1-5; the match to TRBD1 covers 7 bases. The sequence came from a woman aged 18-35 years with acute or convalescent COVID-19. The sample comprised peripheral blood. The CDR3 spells CASRIQGRDNQPQHF. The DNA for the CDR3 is TGTGCCAGCAGAATACAGGGGCGGGACAATCAGCCCCAGCATTTT.